Below are 21 T cell receptor beta chains sequenced from a single sample in a study of cytomegalovirus exposure and HLA in healthy donors. PCR employed 60 Vbeta and 13 Jbeta primers. Generated by immunoSEQ multiplex PCR, the TCRdb table keeps only in-frame clones and is missing some. The data contain some 180,000 clones, about 82% of them singletons. Source material: PBMCs. Receptor source: a young man in good health and CMV-seronegative.

The rearrangement links TRBV28 to TRBJ1-2; 7 bases agree with TRBD1. This CDR3 is 14 amino acids long. Germline CDR1 MDHEN, CDR2 SYDVKM. With 5 bases clipped from V and 4 bases from J, the junction kept 7 bases outside the gene matches. For the CDR3, the DNA is TGTGCCAGCAGTCCCTTGACAGGGAGCTATGGCTACACCTTC. It codes for CASSPLTGSYGYTF.

This rearrangement joins TRBV19 to TRBJ1-2; the D gene is possibly TRBD1 (5 bases). CDR1 is LNHDA, CDR2 SQIVND, per germline (reference sequence). The length of the CDR3 is 13 residues. V was clipped by 3 bases and J by 7 bases, with 12 bases between them. In nucleotides, the CDR3 is TGTGCCAGTAGTATTGGAGGGGCTTCTGGCTACACCTTC. Translated: CASSIGGASGYTF.

This clone was picked up a small number of times. V and J are TRBV25-1 and TRBJ1-6, with D possibly being TRBD1 (6 bases). V was shortened by 4 bases and J by 3 bases, with 7 bases between the two germline ends. CDR3 length equals 14 residues. The germline V gene has CDR1 MGHDK and CDR2 SYGVNS. The DNA of the CDR3 is TGTGCCAGCAGTGTGGACAGCTATAATTCACCCCTCCACTTT. Its translation: CASSVDSYNSPLHF.

The rearrangement links TRBV6-5 to TRBJ1-1; 9 bases map to TRBD1. The CDR3 consists of 14 residues. The germline V gene has CDR1 MNHEY and CDR2 SVGAGI. V lost 7 bases to trimming and J lost 10 bases; unmatched junction nucleotides: 13. CDR3 protein: CASTKSRDRAPAFF. In nucleotides, the CDR3 is TGTGCCAGCACCAAGTCCCGGGACAGGGCCCCAGCTTTCTTT.

V gene TRBV10-3 combines with J gene TRBJ2-7; 10 bases are shared with TRBD2. Germline V gene sequence: CDR1 ENHRY, CDR2 SYGVKD. V lost 11 bases, J lost 3 bases, and 10 bases stayed unmatched. The CDR3 runs to 14 residues. The CDR3 nucleotides read TGTGCCTCGACAGTAGCGGGAGGTCTCTACGAGCAGTACTTC. Amino acids: CASTVAGGLYEQYF.

CDR3 in amino acids: CASSPRTGANYGYTF. The DNA of the CDR3 is TGTGCCAGCAGCCCTAGGACAGGAGCTAACTATGGCTACACCTTC. V is TRBV7-2 and J is TRBJ1-2; TRBD1 agrees at 7 bases. V lost 5 bases to trimming and J lost 0 bases; unmatched junction nucleotides: 6. This CDR3 region has 15 residues. Germline assignment: CDR1 SGHTA and CDR2 FQGNSA.

The chain uses TRBV28 and TRBJ1-2; D is undetermined. CDR1 and CDR2 from the germline V gene are MDHEN and SYDVKM. The CDR3 loop spans 12 amino acids. V was pared by 6 bases and J by 4 bases, with 9 bases between. Written as DNA, the CDR3 is TGTGCCAGCAGCAATAACATCTATGGCTACACCTTC. It translates to CASSNNIYGYTF.

A few counts support this clone. The CDR3 protein is CASSQDYSGRANSYNEQFF. In DNA, the CDR3 is TGCGCCAGCAGCCAAGATTATAGCGGGAGGGCCAATTCCTACAATGAGCAGTTCTTC. The genes are TRBV4-1 and TRBJ2-1; 11 positions match TRBD2. This CDR3 is built from 19 residues. The V gene end was trimmed by 0 bases and the J gene end by 1 base; junction bases not matched to a gene: 8. Per the germline V gene, CDR1 is MGHRA and CDR2 is YSYEKL.

V gene TRBV11-2 combines with J gene TRBJ1-1, with 7 bases fitting TRBD1. There are 14 residues in the CDR3. Trimming cost V 2 bases and J 8 bases; bases outside gene matches: 8. The V gene's germline CDR1 is SGHAT and CDR2 FQNNGV. The CDR3 here is CASSLKGKGAEAFF. DNA for the CDR3: TGTGCCAGCAGCTTAAAGGGGAAGGGGGCCGAAGCTTTCTTT.

This chain joins TRBV30 and TRBJ1-2; D call uncertain. This CDR3 is 13 amino acids long. Germline V gives CDR1 GTSNPN, CDR2 SVGIG (reference sequence). V was cut by 5 bases and J by 8 bases, with 18 bases left in between. CDR3 DNA: TGTGCCTGGGGTCTCTCAGGTTCCCGAGGCTACACCTTC. This sequence encodes CAWGLSGSRGYTF.

This clone turned up a few times. One junction end does not reproduce the germline sequence, and a read error may be involved. This chain uses TRBV30 with TRBJ2-2; 10 positions match TRBD2. This CDR3 spans 16 amino acids. Germline CDR1 and CDR2: GTSNPN and SVGIG (reference sequence). Here the CDR3 reads CAWSPWGLAKTGELFF. CDR3 DNA: TGTGCCTGGAGCCCCTGGGGACTAGCGAAAACCGGGGAGCTGTTTTTT.

The chain carries TRBV30 and TRBJ1-2; tentative D call: TRBD1 (5 bases). V lost 3 bases to trimming and J lost 8 bases, with 13 bases between them. The CDR3 length is 12 residues. CDR1 is GTSNPN and CDR2 is SVGIG in the germline V gene (reference sequence). In DNA, the CDR3 is TGTGCCTGGAGGACAGACTGGGTAGGCTACACCTTC. This translates into CAWRTDWVGYTF.

V is TRBV10-2 and J is TRBJ2-3; 11 bases map to TRBD2. With 3 bases clipped from V and 2 bases from J, the junction kept 22 bases outside the gene matches. The germline V gene has CDR1 WSHSY and CDR2 SAAADI. CDR3 length: 22 residues. The CDR3 sequence is CASSDPLSGLAGGRGYTDTQYF. The CDR3 DNA is TGCGCCAGCAGTGACCCCCTCTCCGGGCTAGCGGGGGGCCGAGGCTACACAGATACGCAGTATTTT.

The CDR3 DNA reads as TGCGCCAGCAGCCTGGGACAGGCCGGATCGACGCAGTATTTT. The encoded protein is CASSLGQAGSTQYF. The V call is TRBV5-1, the J call TRBJ2-3; 8 bases match TRBD1. V lost 4 bases and J lost 9; bases outside the gene matches: 10. This CDR3 region has 14 residues. Germline CDR1 is SGHRS and CDR2 is YFSETQ.

This clone appeared once. J is TRBJ1-1 and V is TRBV5-1; D gene uncertain. The CDR3 has 14 residues. Germline V lookup: CDR1 SGHRS, CDR2 YFSETQ. Trimming took off 0 bases at V and 1 base at J, with 7 bases between the two ends. CDR3: CASSLGAANTEAFF. The DNA for the CDR3 is TGCGCCAGCAGCTTGGGGGCAGCGAACACTGAAGCTTTCTTT. Based on the CDR3 plus reference TRBV5-1 and TRBJ1-1, the full variable domain is KAGVTQTPRYLIKTRGQQVTLSCSPISGHRSVSWYQQTPGQGLQFLFEYFSETQRNKGNFPGRFSGRQFSNSRSEMNVSTLELGDSALYLCASSLGAANTEAFFGQGTRLTVV.

The chain joins TRBV30 to TRBJ2-7, with TRBD2 matching over 10 bases. There are 14 residues in the CDR3. J gave up 3 bases and V 1 base, and 3 bases lay outside the gene matches. Germline V lookup: CDR1 GTSNPN, CDR2 SVGIG (reference sequence). The CDR3 spells CAWSGLAGDYEQYF. DNA of the CDR3: TGTGCCTGGAGTGGGCTAGCGGGAGACTACGAGCAGTACTTC.

The rearrangement links TRBV5-1 to TRBJ1-1; no clear D. V was trimmed by 4 bases and J by 3 bases, leaving 10 bases between them. The CDR3 totals 13 residues. Germline CDR1 reads SGHRS; CDR2 reads YFSETQ. CDR3 amino acids: CASSRLFHTEAFF. The CDR3 coding sequence is TGCGCCAGCAGCCGACTTTTCCACACTGAAGCTTTCTTT.

The J gene is TRBJ2-3, the V gene TRBV5-4; 8 nucleotides align to TRBD2. Germline CDR1 SGHNT, CDR2 YYREEE (reference sequence). The V gene end was trimmed by 4 bases and the J gene end by 2 bases; junction bases not matched to a gene: 6. The CDR3 runs 15 residues. CDR3 DNA: TGTGCCAGCAGCGCCGGGACTAGAGCCACAGATACGCAGTATTTT. It specifies CASSAGTRATDTQYF.

The V and J genes are TRBV6-6 and TRBJ2-5, with TRBD1 matching 10 bases. The better agreement between TRBJ2-7 and the DNA end casts doubt on the J call. CDR3 length: 15 residues. Looked up from germline, CDR1 is MNHNY and CDR2 is SVGAGI (reference sequence). Here the CDR3 DNA reads TGTGCCAGCAGTCAGGGACAGGGGTCCTCCTACGAGCAGTACTTC. Protein sequence: CASSQGQGSSYEQYF.

The chain is built from TRBV7-2 and TRBJ2-1; 11 nucleotides agree with TRBD2. After removal of 5 bases from V and 7 bases from J, the junction contained 4 bases not matched to a gene. CDR3 length: 14 residues. CDR1 is SGHTA and CDR2 is FQGNSA in the germline V gene. This CDR3 reads CASSRSGGANEQFF. The CDR3 DNA reads TGTGCCAGCAGCCGTAGCGGGGGGGCGAATGAGCAGTTCTTC.

This clone was picked up one time. The CDR3 coding sequence is TGTGCCAGCAGAACTTCCCCGTACCAAGAGACCCAGTACTTC. Translated, it gives CASRTSPYQETQYF. This rearrangement joins TRBV27 to TRBJ2-5; D is undetermined. This CDR3 is 14 amino acids long. Germline CDR1 and CDR2: MNHEY and SMNVEV (reference sequence). V dropped 6 bases and J dropped 0 bases, with 11 bases sitting between them.